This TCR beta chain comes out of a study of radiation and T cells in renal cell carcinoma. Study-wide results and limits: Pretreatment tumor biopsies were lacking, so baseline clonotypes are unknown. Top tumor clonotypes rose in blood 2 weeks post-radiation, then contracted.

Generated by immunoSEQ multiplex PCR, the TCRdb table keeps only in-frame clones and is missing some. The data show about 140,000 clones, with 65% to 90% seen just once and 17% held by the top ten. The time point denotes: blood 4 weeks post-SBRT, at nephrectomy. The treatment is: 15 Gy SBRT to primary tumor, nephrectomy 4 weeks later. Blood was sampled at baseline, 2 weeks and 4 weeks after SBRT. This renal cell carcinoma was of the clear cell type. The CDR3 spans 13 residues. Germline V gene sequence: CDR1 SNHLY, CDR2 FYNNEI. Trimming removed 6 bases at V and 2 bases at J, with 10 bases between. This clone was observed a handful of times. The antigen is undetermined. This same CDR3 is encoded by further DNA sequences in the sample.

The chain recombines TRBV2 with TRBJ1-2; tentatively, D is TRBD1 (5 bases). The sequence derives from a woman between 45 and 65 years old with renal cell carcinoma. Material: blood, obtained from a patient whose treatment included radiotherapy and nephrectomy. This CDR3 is CASSPDSNYGYTF. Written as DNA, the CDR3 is TGTGCCAGCAGCCCCGACAGCAACTATGGCTACACCTTC.